These 24 T cell receptor beta chains came from one sample sequenced in a study of beta chain features in type 1 diabetes (dated by TCRdb to 2016 to 2019). Overall study outcomes, separate from this receptor: In all four CD4+ subsets, TCRB CDR3 length was moderately but significantly shorter in type 1 diabetes patients.

For these TCRs, the target antigens are not known. Receptors were amplified or captured by the immunoSEQ multiplex PCR assay. The entire isolated RNA was reverse transcribed using the High Capacity cDNA Reverse Transcription Kit, and thus expressed TCRB transcripts were sequenced. TCRdb stores this immuneACCESS table with in-frame sequences only. Part of the clones is absent; in the studies checked, under half of the shortfall reflects unresolved V genes, and no reason is known for the rest. Across this sample there are about 370,000 clones, with over 9% seen only once. The top ten clonotypes cover about 0.6% of the sample. Sequenced input: central memory CD4+ T cells from blood. The source is a man aged 25-40 years with type 1 diabetes.

V usage is TRBV6-5 and J usage is TRBJ1-4; 9 positions agree with TRBD1. Germline values: CDR1 MNHEY, CDR2 SVGAGI. V shed 6 bases and J 8 bases; nucleotides not matched to a gene: 10. CDR3 size: 15 residues. CDR3 coding DNA: TGTGCCAGCAGACTTCTAGGGACAGGGAAAGAAAAACTGTTTTTT. Its protein product is CASRLLGTGKEKLFF.

This clone has at least ten counts. The chain employs TRBV7-2 and TRBJ2-1, with TRBD1 identical over 8 bases. This CDR3 region has 15 residues. The V segment lost 5 bases and the J segment 2 bases; nucleotides outside the gene matches: 5. The V gene's germline CDR1 is SGHTA and CDR2 FQGNSA. The DNA for the CDR3 is TGTGCCAGCAGCGCCGACAGGGGCGCCTACAATGAGCAGTTCTTC. It translates to CASSADRGAYNEQFF. Filled out from reference TRBV7-2 and TRBJ2-1, the complete variable domain reads GAGVSQSPSNKVTEKGKDVELRCDPISGHTALYWYRQSLGQGLEFLIYFQGNSAPDKSGLPSDRFSAERTGGSVSTLTIQRTQQEDSAVYLCASSADRGAYNEQFFGPGTRLTVL.

The V call is TRBV5-6, the J call TRBJ2-1; possibly TRBD1 for D (5 bases). The CDR3 covers 19 residues. Germline V CDR1 and CDR2: SGHDT, YYEEEE. V was clipped by 4 bases and J by 0 bases, with 23 bases between them. The CDR3 DNA follows: TGTGCCAGCAGCAAGGACATTCGGCTGACTTTGAGCTCCTACAATGAGCAGTTCTTC. Translation gives CASSKDIRLTLSSYNEQFF. Filled out from reference TRBV5-6 and TRBJ2-1, the complete variable domain reads DAGVTQSPTHLIKTRGQQVTLRCSPKSGHDTVSWYQQALGQGPQFIFQYYEEEERQRGNFPDRFSGHQFPNYSSELNVNALLLGDSALYLCASSKDIRLTLSSYNEQFFGPGTRLTVL.

This clone was seen a few times. This chain connects TRBV29-1 to TRBJ2-5, with D unresolved. Germline values: CDR1 SQVTM, CDR2 ANQGSEA. Trimming stripped 4 bases from V and 5 bases from J, with 14 bases between. The CDR3 is made up of 13 amino acids. CDR3 in amino acids: CSVVGPTSETQYF. The CDR3 DNA reads as TGCAGCGTTGTTGGTCCCACCTCCGAGACCCAGTACTTC.

The chain uses TRBV7-3 and TRBJ2-7, with a possible D match to TRBD1 (5 bases). Trimming removed 5 bases from V and 1 base from J, with 12 bases in between. CDR1 is SGHTA and CDR2 is FQGTGA in the germline V gene. The CDR3 loop spans 14 amino acids. The CDR3 here is CASSPGTGSYEQYF. DNA for the CDR3: TGTGCCAGCAGCCCCGGAACAGGTTCCTACGAGCAGTACTTC.

The J gene is TRBJ1-2, the V gene TRBV2, with 8 bases matching TRBD1. The length of the CDR3 is 14 residues. With 6 bases clipped from V and 6 bases from J, the junction kept 9 bases outside the gene matches. The germline V gene encodes CDR1 SNHLY and CDR2 FYNNEI. The CDR3 sequence: CASSLDRGQNGYTF. Written as DNA, the CDR3 is TGTGCCAGCAGCCTAGACAGGGGTCAAAATGGCTACACCTTC.

This clone was recorded a few times. The gene calls are TRBV5-8 and TRBJ2-3; possibly TRBD1 for D (6 bases). With 4 bases removed from V and 0 bases from J, the gap between germline ends came to 24 bases. CDR1 and CDR2 from the germline V gene are SGHTS and YDEGEE. This CDR3 comprises 19 residues. The DNA of the CDR3 is TGTGCCAGCAGCCAAGACCGACGAGGGGGTAGCGCCAGCACAGATACGCAGTATTTT. Translating gives CASSQDRRGGSASTDTQYF.

This sequence joins TRBV9 and TRBJ2-1, with D possibly TRBD2 on 5 matching bases. Germline CDR1 is SGDLS and CDR2 is YYNGEE. With 3 bases removed from V and 4 bases from J, the gap between germline ends came to 11 bases. The CDR3 length is 14 residues. The CDR3 nucleotides read TGTGCCAGCAGCGCCCGGGGTTTTTACAATGAGCAGTTCTTC. Translated: CASSARGFYNEQFF.

This clone occurred a few times. Other DNA sequences of this sample code for an identical CDR3. This chain connects TRBV7-9 to TRBJ2-2, with D hard to call. With 2 bases removed from V and 2 bases from J, the gap between germline ends came to 3 bases. Germline V gene sequence: CDR1 SEHNR, CDR2 FQNEAQ (reference sequence). The CDR3 consists of 13 residues. The CDR3 nucleotides read TGTGCCAGCAGCTTAATAAACACCGGGGAGCTGTTTTTT. Its translation is CASSLINTGELFF.

There are a few counts of this clone. The CDR3 sequence: CASSFHTGELFF. The CDR3, as DNA: TGTGCCAGCAGCTTCCACACCGGGGAGCTGTTTTTT. The V and J genes are TRBV7-2 and TRBJ2-2, with D unresolved. This CDR3 has 12 residues. Germline CDR1 SGHTA, CDR2 FQGNSA. V was shortened by 3 bases and J by 3 bases, with 2 bases between the two germline ends.

The chain employs TRBV7-9 and TRBJ1-4; 9 bases agree with TRBD1. This CDR3 spans 14 amino acids. Germline CDR1 SEHNR, CDR2 FQNEAQ (reference sequence). Trimming took 3 bases from V and 8 from J; bases not matched to a gene: 4. The CDR3 loop is CASSLGQGEEKLFF. CDR3 bases: TGTGCCAGCAGCTTGGGACAGGGAGAGGAAAAACTGTTTTTT.

The J gene is TRBJ1-1, the V gene TRBV2; 7 bases line up with TRBD1. With V trimmed by 10 bases and J by 5 bases, 10 bases remained unmatched. There are 13 residues in the CDR3. Germline assignment: CDR1 SNHLY and CDR2 FYNNEI. Here the CDR3 reads CATQGDSRTEAFF. DNA for the CDR3: TGTGCCACCCAGGGGGATTCAAGGACTGAAGCTTTCTTT.

The chain uses TRBV19 and TRBJ1-1; no reliable D call. This CDR3 comprises 13 residues. CDR1 is LNHDA and CDR2 is SQIVND in the germline V gene (reference sequence). V lost 4 bases and J lost 4, with 10 bases in between. The CDR3 loop is CASSTGVITEAFF. The CDR3 bases are TGTGCCAGTAGTACGGGCGTTATCACTGAAGCTTTCTTT.

This clone was seen repeatedly, ten times or more. CDR3 nucleotide sequence: TGTGCCAGCAGTTTATCAGCCAAAAACATTCAGTACTTC. This translates into CASSLSAKNIQYF. The V call is TRBV27, the J call TRBJ2-4; D is uncertain. Germline CDR1 is MNHEY and CDR2 is SMNVEV (reference sequence). The CDR3 contains 13 residues. V shed 0 bases and J shed 0 bases, with 0 bases lying between them.

The rearrangement joins TRBV6-6 to TRBJ2-7, with TRBD2 identical over 9 bases. CDR3 size: 15 residues. V gave up 4 bases and J gave up 7 bases; unmatched junction bases: 11. CDR1 MNHNY and CDR2 SVGAGI come from the germline V gene (reference sequence). The CDR3 nucleotides are TGTGCCAGCAGTTTATTCGGGACTAGCTCCGGAGAGCAGTACTTC. Protein sequence: CASSLFGTSSGEQYF.

The J gene is TRBJ2-1, the V gene TRBV6-6; 7 nucleotides match TRBD1. V shed 5 bases and J 7 bases; nucleotides not matched to a gene: 14. The germline gives CDR1 MNHNY, CDR2 SVGAGI (reference sequence). The CDR3 spans 16 residues. The CDR3 here is CASSQPQGNLVNEQFF. The CDR3 nucleotides are TGTGCCAGCAGTCAACCACAGGGGAATCTAGTGAATGAGCAGTTCTTC.

The chain carries TRBV28 and TRBJ2-1; TRBD2 is a possible D gene (6 bases). The germline CDR1 and CDR2 sequences are MDHEN and SYDVKM. The germline V and J ends were trimmed by 5 bases and 0 bases, with 14 bases remaining between them. The CDR3 is made up of 16 amino acids. CDR3 loop: CASSGWAGSSYNEQFF. CDR3 coding DNA: TGTGCCAGCAGTGGTTGGGCGGGGAGCTCCTACAATGAGCAGTTCTTC.

The rearrangement uses TRBV6-1 and TRBJ1-1; the D is unclear. The germline gives CDR1 MNHNS, CDR2 SASEGT. The CDR3 is made up of 16 amino acids. Deletions cut 2 bases from V and 11 bases from J, with 24 bases between. The CDR3 DNA follows: TGTGCCAGCAGTGAATCAAGCCGTACGATTGAACAACTGGCTTTCTTT. Protein product: CASSESSRTIEQLAFF.

V and J are TRBV30 and TRBJ1-1; 7 positions match TRBD1. CDR1 and CDR2 (germline): GTSNPN, SVGIG (reference sequence). V dropped 5 bases and J dropped 6; count of bases not matched to a gene: 6. This CDR3 spans 12 amino acids. The CDR3 protein is CAWLRGQAEAFF. CDR3 nucleotides: TGTGCCTGGCTGAGGGGGCAGGCTGAAGCTTTCTTT.

This clone has more than one count but fewer than ten. Different DNA sequences within this sample yield the same CDR3. The rearrangement links TRBV5-1 to TRBJ1-5, with D possibly being TRBD1 (5 bases). This CDR3 spans 15 amino acids. V was trimmed by 4 bases and J by 1 base, leaving 12 bases between them. From germline, CDR1 is SGHRS and CDR2 YFSETQ. In DNA, the CDR3 is TGCGCCAGCAGCCTTCAGGGATTGAGCAATCAGCCCCAGCATTTT. Its translation is CASSLQGLSNQPQHF.

The chain is built from TRBV11-1 and TRBJ2-1; D is unresolved. V was shortened by 5 bases and J by 1 base, with 9 bases between the two germline ends. The CDR3 is 14 residues long. Germline CDR1 reads SGHAT; CDR2 reads FQDESV (reference sequence). CDR3 region: CASSRIQSYNEQFF. CDR3 nucleotides: TGTGCCAGCAGCCGGATACAGTCCTACAATGAGCAGTTCTTC. Drawing the rest from reference TRBV11-1 and TRBJ2-1, the complete variable domain is EAEVAQSPRYKITEKSQAVAFWCDPISGHATLYWYRQILGQGPELLVQFQDESVVDDSQLPKDRFSAERLKGVDSTLKIQPAELGDSAMYLCASSRIQSYNEQFFGPGTRLTVL.

This clone was detected a few times. The V gene is TRBV30, the J gene TRBJ1-2; no clear D. The V end was cut by 1 base, the J end by 2 bases, with 11 bases between. In germline, CDR1 is GTSNPN, CDR2 SVGIG (reference sequence). The CDR3 is 14 residues long. This CDR3 is CAWSEVSLNYGYTF. CDR3 sequence (DNA): TGTGCCTGGAGTGAGGTCAGCTTGAACTATGGCTACACCTTC.

The gene calls are TRBV5-1 and TRBJ2-1, with 7 bases fitting TRBD1. The CDR3 is 13 residues long. The ends lost 4 bases at V and 7 bases at J; junction bases unmatched: 5. Germline assignment: CDR1 SGHRS and CDR2 YFSETQ. The CDR3 coding sequence is TGCGCCAGCAGCACGACAGGGAATAATGAGCAGTTCTTC. Protein sequence: CASSTTGNNEQFF.

V and J are TRBV4-2 and TRBJ2-1; 7 bases are a match to TRBD2. This CDR3 region has 17 residues. V dropped 1 base and J dropped 8; count of bases not matched to a gene: 14. Germline CDR1 is LGHNA and CDR2 is YNFKEQ. CDR3 nucleotides: TGTGCCAGCAGCCAAGCACCAACTGGCGGGAGTAATGATGAGCAGTTCTTC. Its protein product is CASSQAPTGGSNDEQFF.